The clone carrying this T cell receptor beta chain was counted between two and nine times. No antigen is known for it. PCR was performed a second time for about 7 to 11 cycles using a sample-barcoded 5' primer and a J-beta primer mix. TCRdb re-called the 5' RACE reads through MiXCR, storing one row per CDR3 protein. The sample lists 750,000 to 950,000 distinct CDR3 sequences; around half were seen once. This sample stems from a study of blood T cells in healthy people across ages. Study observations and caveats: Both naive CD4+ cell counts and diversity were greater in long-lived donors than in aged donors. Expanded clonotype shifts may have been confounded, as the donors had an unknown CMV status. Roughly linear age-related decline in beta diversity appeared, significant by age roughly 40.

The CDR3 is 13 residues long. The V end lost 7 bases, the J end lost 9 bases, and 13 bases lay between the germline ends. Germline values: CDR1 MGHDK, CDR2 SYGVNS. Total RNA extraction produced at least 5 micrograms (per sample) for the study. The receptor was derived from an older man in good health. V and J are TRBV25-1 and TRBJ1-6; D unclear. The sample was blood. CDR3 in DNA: TGTGCCAGCAAGGAGGGTTTGGGTTCACCCCTCCACTTT. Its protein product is CASKEGLGSPLHF.